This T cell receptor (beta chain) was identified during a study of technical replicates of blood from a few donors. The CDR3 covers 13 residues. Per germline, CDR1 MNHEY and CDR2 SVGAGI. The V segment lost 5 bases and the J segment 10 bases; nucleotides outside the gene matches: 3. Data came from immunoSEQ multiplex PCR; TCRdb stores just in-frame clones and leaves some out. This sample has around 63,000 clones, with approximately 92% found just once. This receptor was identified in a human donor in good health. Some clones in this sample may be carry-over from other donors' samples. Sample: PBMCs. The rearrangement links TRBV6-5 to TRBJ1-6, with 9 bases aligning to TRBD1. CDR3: CASSRGQGSPLHF. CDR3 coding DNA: TGTGCCAGCAGTAGGGGACAGGGCTCACCCCTCCACTTT.